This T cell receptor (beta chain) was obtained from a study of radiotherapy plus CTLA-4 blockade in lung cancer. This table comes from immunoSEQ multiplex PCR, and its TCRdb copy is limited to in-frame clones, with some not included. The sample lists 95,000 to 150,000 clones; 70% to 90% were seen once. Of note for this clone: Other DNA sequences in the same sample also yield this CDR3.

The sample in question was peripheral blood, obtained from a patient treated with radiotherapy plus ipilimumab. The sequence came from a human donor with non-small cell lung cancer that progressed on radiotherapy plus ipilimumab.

The CDR3 DNA is TGCAGCGTTGGAGCGGGATCCTACGAGCAGTACTTC. This translates into CSVGAGSYEQYF. The chain uses TRBV29-1 and TRBJ2-7, with 7 bases that match TRBD2. The V and J ends lost 4 bases and 1 base, in that order; junction bases with no gene match: 1. Germline values: CDR1 SQVTM, CDR2 ANQGSEA. This CDR3 contains 12 residues.